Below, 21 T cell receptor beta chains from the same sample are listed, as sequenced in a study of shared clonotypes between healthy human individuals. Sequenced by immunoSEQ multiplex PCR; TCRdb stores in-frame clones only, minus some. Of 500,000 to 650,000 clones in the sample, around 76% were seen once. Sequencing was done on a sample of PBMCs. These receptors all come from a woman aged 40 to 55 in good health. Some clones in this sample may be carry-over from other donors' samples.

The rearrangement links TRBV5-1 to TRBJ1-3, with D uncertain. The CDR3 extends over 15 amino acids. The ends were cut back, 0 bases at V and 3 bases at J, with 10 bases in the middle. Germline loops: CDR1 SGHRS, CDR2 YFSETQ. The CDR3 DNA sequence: TGCGCCAGCAGCTTGGTAGAGGGAGGTGGAAACACCATATATTTT. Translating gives CASSLVEGGGNTIYF.

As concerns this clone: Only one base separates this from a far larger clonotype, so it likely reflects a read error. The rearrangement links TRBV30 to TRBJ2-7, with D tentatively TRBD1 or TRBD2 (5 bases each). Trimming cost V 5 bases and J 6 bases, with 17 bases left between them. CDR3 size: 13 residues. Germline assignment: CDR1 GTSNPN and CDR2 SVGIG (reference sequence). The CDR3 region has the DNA TGTGCCTGGGGGGGTCCCTTTAAGGGCGAGCAGTACTTC. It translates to CAWGGPFKGEQYF.

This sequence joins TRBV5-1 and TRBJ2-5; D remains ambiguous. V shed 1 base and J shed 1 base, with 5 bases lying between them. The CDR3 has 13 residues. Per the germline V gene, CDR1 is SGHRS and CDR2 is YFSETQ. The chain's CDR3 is CASSLTRQETQYF. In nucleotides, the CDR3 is TGCGCCAGCAGCTTGACACGCCAAGAGACCCAGTACTTC.

CDR3 sequence reads: CASSAAGLASFANTGELFF. CDR3 coding DNA: TGCGCCAGCAGCGCCGCGGGACTAGCCTCGTTCGCGAACACCGGGGAGCTGTTTTTT. J is TRBJ2-2 and V is TRBV4-1, with 9 positions matching TRBD2. The CDR3 has 19 amino acids. V lost 5 bases and J lost 0; bases outside the gene matches: 13. Germline V gene sequence: CDR1 MGHRA, CDR2 YSYEKL.

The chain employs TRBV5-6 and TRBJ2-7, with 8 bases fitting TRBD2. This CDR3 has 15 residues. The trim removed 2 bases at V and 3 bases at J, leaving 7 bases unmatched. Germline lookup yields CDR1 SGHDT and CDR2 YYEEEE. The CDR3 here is CASSLGLAGIYEQYF. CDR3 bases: TGTGCCAGCAGCTTAGGGCTAGCGGGTATCTACGAGCAGTACTTC.

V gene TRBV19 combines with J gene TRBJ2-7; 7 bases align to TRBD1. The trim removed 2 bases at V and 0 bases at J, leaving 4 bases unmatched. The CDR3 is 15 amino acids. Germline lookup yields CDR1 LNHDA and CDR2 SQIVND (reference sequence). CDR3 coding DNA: TGTGCCAGTAGTATAAAGGGGGCCAACTCCTACGAGCAGTACTTC. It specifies CASSIKGANSYEQYF. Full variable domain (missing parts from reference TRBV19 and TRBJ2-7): DGGITQSPKYLFRKEGQNVTLSCEQNLNHDAMYWYRQDPGQGLRLIYYSQIVNDFQKGDIAEGYSVSREKKESFPLTVTSAQKNPTAFYLCASSIKGANSYEQYFGPGTRLTVT.

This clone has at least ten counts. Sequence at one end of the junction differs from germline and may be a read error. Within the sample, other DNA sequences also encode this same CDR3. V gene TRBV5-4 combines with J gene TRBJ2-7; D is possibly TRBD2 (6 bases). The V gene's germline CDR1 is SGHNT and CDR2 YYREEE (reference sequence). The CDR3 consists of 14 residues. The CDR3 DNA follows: TGTGCCAGCAGCCCGGGAGTTGGGCACTACGAGCGGTACTTC. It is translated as CASSPGVGHYERYF.

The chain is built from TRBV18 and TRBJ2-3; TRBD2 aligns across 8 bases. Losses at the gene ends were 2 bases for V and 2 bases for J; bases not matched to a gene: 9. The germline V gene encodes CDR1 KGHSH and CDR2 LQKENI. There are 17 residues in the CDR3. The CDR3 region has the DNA TGTGCCAGCTCACCAGATCAGGGACTAGGCCTCACAGATACGCAGTATTTT. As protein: CASSPDQGLGLTDTQYF. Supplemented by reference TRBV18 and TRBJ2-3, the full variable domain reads NAGVMQNPRHLVRRRGQEARLRCSPMKGHSHVYWYRQLPEEGLKFMVYLQKENIIDESGMPKERFSAEFPKEGPSILRIQQVVRGDSAAYFCASSPDQGLGLTDTQYFGPGTRLTVL.

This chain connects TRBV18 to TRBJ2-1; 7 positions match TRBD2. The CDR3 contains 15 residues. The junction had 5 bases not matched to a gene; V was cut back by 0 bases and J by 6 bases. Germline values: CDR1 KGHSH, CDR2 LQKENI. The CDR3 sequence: CASSPPEAGANEQFF. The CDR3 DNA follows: TGTGCCAGCTCACCACCTGAGGCGGGAGCCAATGAGCAGTTCTTC.

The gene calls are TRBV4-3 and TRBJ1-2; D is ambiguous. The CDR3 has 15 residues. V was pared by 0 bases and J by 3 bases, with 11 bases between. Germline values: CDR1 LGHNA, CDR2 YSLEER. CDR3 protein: CASSQELGAYYGYTF. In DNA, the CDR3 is TGCGCCAGCAGCCAAGAACTGGGTGCCTACTATGGCTACACCTTC.

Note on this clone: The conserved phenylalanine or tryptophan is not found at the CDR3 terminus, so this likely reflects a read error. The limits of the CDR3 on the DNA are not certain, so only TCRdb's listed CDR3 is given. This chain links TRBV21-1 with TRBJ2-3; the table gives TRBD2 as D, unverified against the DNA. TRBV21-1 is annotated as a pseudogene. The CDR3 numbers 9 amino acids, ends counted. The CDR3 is CASSKSREL.

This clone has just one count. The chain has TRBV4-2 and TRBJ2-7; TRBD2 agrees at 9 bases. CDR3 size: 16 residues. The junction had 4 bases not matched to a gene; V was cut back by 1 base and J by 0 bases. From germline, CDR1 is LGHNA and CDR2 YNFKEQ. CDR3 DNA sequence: TGTGCCAGCAGCCAAGGACTAGCGGATACCTCCTACGAGCAGTACTTC. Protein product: CASSQGLADTSYEQYF.

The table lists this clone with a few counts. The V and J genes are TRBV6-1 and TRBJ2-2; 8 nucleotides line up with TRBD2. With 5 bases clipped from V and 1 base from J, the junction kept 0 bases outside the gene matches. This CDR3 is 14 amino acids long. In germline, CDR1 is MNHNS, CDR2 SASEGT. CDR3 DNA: TGTGCCAGCAGTAGCGGGAGGAACACCGGGGAGCTGTTTTTT. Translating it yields CASSSGRNTGELFF.

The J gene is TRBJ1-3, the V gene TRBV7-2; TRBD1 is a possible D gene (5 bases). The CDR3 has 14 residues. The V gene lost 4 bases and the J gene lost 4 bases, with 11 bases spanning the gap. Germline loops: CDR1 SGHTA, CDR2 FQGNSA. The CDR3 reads CASSSAGDGNTIYF. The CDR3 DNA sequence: TGTGCCAGCAGCTCCGCCGGGGACGGAAACACCATATATTTT. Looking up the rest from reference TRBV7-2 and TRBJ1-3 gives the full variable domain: GAGVSQSPSNKVTEKGKDVELRCDPISGHTALYWYRQSLGQGLEFLIYFQGNSAPDKSGLPSDRFSAERTGGSVSTLTIQRTQQEDSAVYLCASSSAGDGNTIYFGEGSWLTVV.

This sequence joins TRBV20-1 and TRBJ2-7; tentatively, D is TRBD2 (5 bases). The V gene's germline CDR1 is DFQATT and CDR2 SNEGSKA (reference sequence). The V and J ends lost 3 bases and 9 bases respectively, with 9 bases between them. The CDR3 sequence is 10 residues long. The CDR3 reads CSASNAGQYF. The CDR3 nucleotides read TGCAGTGCTAGTAATGCGGGGCAGTACTTC.

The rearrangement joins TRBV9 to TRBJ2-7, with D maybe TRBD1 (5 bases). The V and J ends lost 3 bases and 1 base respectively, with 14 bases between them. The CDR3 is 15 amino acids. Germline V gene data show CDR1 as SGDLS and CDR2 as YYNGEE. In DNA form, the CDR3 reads TGTGCCAGCAGCGCCTCAATGGACAAGTCCTACGAGCAGTACTTC. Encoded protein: CASSASMDKSYEQYF.

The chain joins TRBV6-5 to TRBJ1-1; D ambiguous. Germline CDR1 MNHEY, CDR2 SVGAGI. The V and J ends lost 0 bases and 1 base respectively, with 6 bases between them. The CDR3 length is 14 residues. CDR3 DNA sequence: TGTGCCAGCAGTTACTCTCGGACGAACACTGAAGCTTTCTTT. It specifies CASSYSRTNTEAFF.

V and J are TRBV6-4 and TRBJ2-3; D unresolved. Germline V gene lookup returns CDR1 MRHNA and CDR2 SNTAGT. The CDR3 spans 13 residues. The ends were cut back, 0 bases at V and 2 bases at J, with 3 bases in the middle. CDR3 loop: CASSDSPTDTQYF. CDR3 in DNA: TGTGCCAGCAGTGACTCTCCCACAGATACGCAGTATTTT.

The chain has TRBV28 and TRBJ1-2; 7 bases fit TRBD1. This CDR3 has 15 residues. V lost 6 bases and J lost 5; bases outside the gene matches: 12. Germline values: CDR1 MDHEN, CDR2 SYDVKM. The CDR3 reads CASSRPDRDSYGYTF. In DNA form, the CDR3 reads TGTGCCAGCAGCCGCCCCGACAGGGATTCATATGGCTACACCTTC.

CDR3 nucleotides: TGTGCCAGCAGTTTAGGGCCTGGTAGGAGTCAGTACTTC. Protein product: CASSLGPGRSQYF. The genes are TRBV28 and TRBJ2-7, with no clear D. The CDR3 loop spans 13 amino acids. V was shortened by 2 bases and J by 10 bases, with 15 bases between the two germline ends. Germline V CDR1 and CDR2: MDHEN, SYDVKM. Drawing the rest from reference TRBV28 and TRBJ2-7, the complete variable domain is DVKVTQSSRYLVKRTGEKVFLECVQDMDHENMFWYRQDPGLGLRLIYFSYDVKMKEKGDIPEGYSVSREKKERFSLILESASTNQTSMYLCASSLGPGRSQYFGPGTRLTVT.

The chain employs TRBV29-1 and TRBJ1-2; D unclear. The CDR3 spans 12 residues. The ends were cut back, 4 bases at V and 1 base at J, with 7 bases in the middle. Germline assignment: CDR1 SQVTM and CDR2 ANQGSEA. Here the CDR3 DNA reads TGCAGCGTTGGTTGGGATAACTATGGCTACACCTTC. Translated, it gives CSVGWDNYGYTF.